The source of this TCR beta chain is a study of blood T cell repertoires in COVID-19. In the study overall: Material from acute and convalescent COVID-19 was sourced from the United States, Italy and Spain. PBMCs, B-cell-depleted T cells, or T cells were the source of the cDNA or gDNA that made up the material.

It was during active infection that Seattle patients were enrolled and then longitudinally followed. Authors' analysis steps: Cell counts per sample came from amplifying reference gene primers. TCRdb's table, derived via immunoSEQ multiplex PCR, lists solely in-frame clones and lacks some. V, J and clone size are those of that table, while D and trimming were read from the DNA. The data show 200,000 to 300,000 clones, more than 75% seen once. This clone was detected only once. Material for sequencing was peripheral blood. This TCR derives from a woman aged 60-70 years with COVID-19, enrolled during active disease.

For the CDR3, the DNA is TGTGCCAGCAGCTTAAGCGGAATAACTAACTATGGCTACACCTTC. Amino acid sequence: CASSLSGITNYGYTF. This chain joins TRBV7-8 and TRBJ1-2; D gene ambiguous. The CDR3 totals 15 residues. Germline CDR1 SGHVS, CDR2 FQNEAQ. Trimming removed 2 bases from V and 0 bases from J, with 10 bases in between.